Each of the 28 T cell receptor beta chains below was sequenced from the same sample in a study of blood T cell repertoires in COVID-19. Generated by immunoSEQ multiplex PCR, the TCRdb table keeps only in-frame clones and is missing some. The profile shows approximately 240,000 clones, roughly 88% of them singletons. What was sequenced was peripheral blood. The receptor set was obtained from a woman aged 40 to 49 who had recovered from COVID-19.

The chain joins TRBV10-3 to TRBJ1-2; D is unresolved. The CDR3 runs 13 residues. Germline V gene data show CDR1 as ENHRY and CDR2 as SYGVKD. Trimming stripped 3 bases from V and 6 bases from J, with 11 bases between. CDR3 residues: CAISENSRDGYTF. CDR3 nucleotide sequence: TGTGCCATCAGTGAAAACTCACGGGATGGCTACACCTTC.

This clone was detected once. V is TRBV4-3 and J is TRBJ2-1, with a weak D call TRBD2 (6 bases). The ends were cut back, 0 bases at V and 5 bases at J, with 11 bases in the middle. CDR3 size: 15 residues. The germline V gene has CDR1 LGHNA and CDR2 YSLEER. Here the CDR3 DNA reads TGCGCCAGCAGCCAAGATGGAGGGCCACACAATGAGCAGTTCTTC. Translation: CASSQDGGPHNEQFF.

The CDR3 spells CAISARRDTNYGYTF. The CDR3 DNA follows: TGTGCCATCAGTGCCCGACGGGACACTAACTATGGCTACACCTTC. This chain connects TRBV10-3 to TRBJ1-2; possibly TRBD1 for D (6 bases). Between the trimmed V and J ends, which lost 4 bases and 0 bases, there was a span of 12 bases. This CDR3 contains 15 residues. Germline V gene data show CDR1 as ENHRY and CDR2 as SYGVKD.

This chain connects TRBV6-5 to TRBJ1-2; 7 bases map to TRBD1. Per germline, CDR1 MNHEY and CDR2 SVGAGI. The CDR3 covers 15 residues. The V gene end was trimmed by 0 bases and the J gene end by 5 bases; junction bases not matched to a gene: 6. CDR3 region: CASSYSYRGEYGYTF. In nucleotides, the CDR3 is TGTGCCAGCAGTTACTCGTACAGGGGCGAGTATGGCTACACCTTC.

The chain uses TRBV12-3 or TRBV12-4 and TRBJ1-1; D unresolved. Trimming left V 6 bases short and J 4 bases short, with 12 bases between. This CDR3 contains 13 residues. In DNA form, the CDR3 reads TGTGCCAGCAGCCTCAGATGGCCCACTGAAGCTTTCTTT. Its translation is CASSLRWPTEAFF.

The gene calls are TRBV11-2 and TRBJ1-2, with a possible D match to TRBD1 (6 bases). The CDR3 extends over 15 amino acids. Germline loops: CDR1 SGHAT, CDR2 FQNNGV. Trimming stripped 4 bases from V and 7 bases from J, with 19 bases between. CDR3 DNA sequence: TGTGCCAGCAGCTCGGTCAGGGGACCTACAGGTGGCTACACCTTC. Translation: CASSSVRGPTGGYTF.

The chain's CDR3 is CASSLEQGAGNTIYF. The DNA of the CDR3 is TGCGCCAGCAGCTTGGAGCAGGGGGCAGGAAACACCATATATTTT. J is TRBJ1-3 and V is TRBV5-1; the match to TRBD1 covers 8 bases. Trimming cost V 0 bases and J 4 bases; bases outside gene matches: 3. Germline CDR1 reads SGHRS; CDR2 reads YFSETQ. CDR3 size: 15 residues. Supplemented by reference TRBV5-1 and TRBJ1-3, the full variable domain reads KAGVTQTPRYLIKTRGQQVTLSCSPISGHRSVSWYQQTPGQGLQFLFEYFSETQRNKGNFPGRFSGRQFSNSRSEMNVSTLELGDSALYLCASSLEQGAGNTIYFGEGSWLTVV.

The sample holds a few counts of this clone. The CDR3 DNA is TGTGCCACCAACGAAAGGACAGGGGGCTTGAATCAGCCCCAGCATTTT. It codes for CATNERTGGLNQPQHF. This chain uses TRBV15 with TRBJ1-5; 11 bases align to TRBD1. V was clipped by 7 bases and J by 4 bases; unmatched bases: 9. CDR1 LNHNV and CDR2 YYDKDF come from the germline V gene (reference sequence). The CDR3 loop spans 16 amino acids.

The gene calls are TRBV6-5 and TRBJ2-7, with 9 bases identical to TRBD2. Looked up from germline, CDR1 is MNHEY and CDR2 is SVGAGI. V trimming: 6 bases; J trimming: 4 bases; junction bases outside the gene matches: 7. The CDR3 extends over 14 amino acids. The CDR3: CASSLGLALYEQYF. CDR3 bases: TGTGCCAGCAGCCTGGGACTAGCCCTGTACGAGCAGTACTTC.

This sequence joins TRBV6-5 and TRBJ2-1; 7 nucleotides align to TRBD2. After removal of 0 bases from V and 7 bases from J, the junction contained 3 bases not matched to a gene. The CDR3 is 14 residues long. Germline CDR1 and CDR2: MNHEY and SVGAGI. The CDR3, as DNA: TGTGCCAGCAGTTACTCGCGGGGAGGGAATGAGCAGTTCTTC. Its protein is CASSYSRGGNEQFF.

This clone has a handful of counts. This chain joins TRBV19 and TRBJ1-1; perhaps TRBD1 as D (5 bases). The CDR3 is 14 residues long. Per the germline V gene, CDR1 is LNHDA and CDR2 is SQIVND (reference sequence). Between the trimmed V and J ends, which lost 3 bases and 3 bases, there was a span of 11 bases. Here the CDR3 DNA reads TGTGCCAGTAGTATGAGGGGAGGGGACACTGAAGCTTTCTTT. This codes for CASSMRGGDTEAFF.

The J gene is TRBJ1-6, the V gene TRBV3-1 (or the pseudogene TRBV3-2); D remains ambiguous. The CDR3 is 15 amino acids. The germline V gene has CDR1 LGHDT and CDR2 YNNKEL (reference sequence). V gave up 0 bases and J gave up 7 bases, with 10 bases separating them. CDR3 in amino acids: CASSQEYGSNSPLHF. For the CDR3, the DNA is TGTGCCAGCAGCCAAGAATATGGGAGCAATTCACCCCTCCACTTT.

The chain links TRBV13 to TRBJ2-5; 8 bases fit TRBD2. Trimming took 4 bases from V and 1 from J; bases not matched to a gene: 11. The CDR3 loop spans 17 amino acids. Germline V gene lookup returns CDR1 PRHDT and CDR2 FYEKMQ (reference sequence). The CDR3 DNA reads TGTGCCAGCAGCTCTCGGATTCGCGGGGGGTCCCAAGAGACCCAGTACTTC. It codes for CASSSRIRGGSQETQYF. Supplemented by reference TRBV13 and TRBJ2-5, the full variable domain reads AAGVIQSPRHLIKEKRETATLKCYPIPRHDTVYWYQQGPGQDPQFLISFYEKMQSDKGSIPDRFSAQQFSDYHSELNMSSLELGDSALYFCASSSRIRGGSQETQYFGPGTRLLVL.

The chain employs TRBV30 and TRBJ1-4, with D perhaps matching TRBD1 (5 bases). V shed 0 bases and J shed 6 bases, with 20 bases lying between them. CDR3 length equals 17 residues. The germline V gene encodes CDR1 GTSNPN and CDR2 SVGIG (reference sequence). CDR3 protein: CAWSVTTGRLTDEKLFF. In DNA form, the CDR3 reads TGTGCCTGGAGTGTAACAACAGGCAGACTCACGGATGAAAAACTGTTTTTT.

This clone has more than one count but fewer than ten. This chain joins TRBV9 and TRBJ2-3, with TRBD1 as a possible D gene (7 bases). The CDR3 extends over 16 amino acids. Per the germline V gene, CDR1 is SGDLS and CDR2 is YYNGEE. The V end was cut by 0 bases, the J end by 1 base, with 12 bases between. The CDR3 DNA reads as TGTGCCAGCAGCGTAGGAGGGGGCGGGGGCACAGATACGCAGTATTTT. It translates to CASSVGGGGGTDTQYF.

The chain uses TRBV9 and TRBJ1-5; D is unclear. The CDR3 contains 14 residues. Germline values: CDR1 SGDLS, CDR2 YYNGEE. The V end was cut by 3 bases, the J end by 6 bases, with 13 bases between. The CDR3: CASSAGLGVQPQHF. Written as DNA, the CDR3 is TGTGCCAGCAGCGCAGGCCTGGGCGTTCAGCCCCAGCATTTT.

This clone was picked up one time. The J gene is TRBJ2-3, the V gene TRBV5-1; TRBD2 aligns across 15 bases. V shed 4 bases and J 0 bases; nucleotides not matched to a gene: 0. The V gene's germline CDR1 is SGHRS and CDR2 YFSETQ. The CDR3 length is 16 residues. CDR3 DNA sequence: TGCGCCAGCAGCGGGACTAGCGGGGGGAGCACAGATACGCAGTATTTT. This codes for CASSGTSGGSTDTQYF.

The genes are TRBV9 and TRBJ1-3, with D perhaps TRBD1 (6 bases). Trimming took off 3 bases at V and 8 bases at J, with 15 bases between the two ends. The CDR3 contains 14 residues. Germline CDR1 is SGDLS and CDR2 is YYNGEE. The DNA of the CDR3 is TGTGCCAGCAGCGCACAGGGAGTTGTGGACACCATATATTTT. It translates to CASSAQGVVDTIYF.

This clone was seen just once. The rearrangement joins TRBV3-1 (or the pseudogene TRBV3-2) to TRBJ1-1; no clear D. V lost 1 base and J lost 3, with 9 bases in between. Germline CDR1 is LGHDT and CDR2 is YNNKEL (reference sequence). There are 14 residues in the CDR3. The CDR3 sequence: CASSQGPRDTEAFF. The CDR3 region has the DNA TGTGCCAGCAGCCAAGGACCGCGGGACACTGAAGCTTTCTTT.

V is TRBV5-1 and J is TRBJ2-5; a weak D match, TRBD2 (6 bases). Germline-derived CDR1 and CDR2 are SGHRS and YFSETQ. Trimming took 0 bases from V and 4 from J, leaving 16 bases between them. The CDR3 is 16 amino acids. This chain's CDR3 is CASSLGPGEVPETQYF. CDR3 coding DNA: TGCGCCAGCAGCTTGGGTCCGGGGGAGGTGCCAGAGACCCAGTACTTC.

The chain has TRBV10-3 and TRBJ1-1, with D possibly being TRBD1 (6 bases). This CDR3 region has 13 residues. V was shortened by 6 bases and J by 1 base, with 9 bases between the two germline ends. Per the germline V gene, CDR1 is ENHRY and CDR2 is SYGVKD. The CDR3 loop is CAIRPTGNTEAFF. The CDR3 nucleotides are TGTGCCATCAGGCCGACAGGGAACACTGAAGCTTTCTTT.

The rearrangement joins TRBV20-1 to TRBJ2-3; TRBD2 matches 9 bases. Unmatched junction bases numbered 1, after V lost 3 bases and J lost 0 bases. CDR3 length equals 14 residues. Germline V gives CDR1 DFQATT, CDR2 SNEGSKA (reference sequence). This CDR3 is CSASSGSSTDTQYF. The CDR3, as DNA: TGCAGTGCTAGTAGCGGGAGTAGCACAGATACGCAGTATTTT.

The DNA of the CDR3 is TGTGCCACCAGCAGAGAGCTCATGGGCACGAACACTGAAGCTTTCTTT. Translation: CATSRELMGTNTEAFF. The chain has TRBV15 and TRBJ1-1; no definite D call. The CDR3 covers 16 residues. Germline loops: CDR1 LNHNV, CDR2 YYDKDF (reference sequence). V was shortened by 0 bases and J by 1 base, with 12 bases between the two germline ends.

The V gene is TRBV5-1, the J gene TRBJ2-3; D not resolved. Germline loops: CDR1 SGHRS, CDR2 YFSETQ. The CDR3 runs to 12 residues. V was clipped by 0 bases and J by 5 bases, with 4 bases between them. The CDR3 nucleotides are TGCGCCAGCAGCTTGGCACTAGATACGCAGTATTTT. Translation: CASSLALDTQYF.

The chain couples TRBV9 to TRBJ2-1, with 9 bases fitting TRBD1. V lost 4 bases, J lost 12 bases, and 11 bases stayed unmatched. The CDR3 is made up of 14 amino acids. The germline V gene has CDR1 SGDLS and CDR2 YYNGEE. As DNA, the CDR3 is TGTGCCAGCAGCACTACAACAGGGGGCGCGTGGCAGTTCTTC. Protein: CASSTTTGGAWQFF.

The chain combines TRBV9 with TRBJ1-4, with TRBD1 matching 11 bases. Germline CDR1 is SGDLS and CDR2 is YYNGEE. This CDR3 contains 16 residues. The junction had 10 bases not matched to a gene; V was cut back by 4 bases and J by 8 bases. The DNA of the CDR3 is TGTGCCAGCAGCTTACGGACAGGGGGCGCAGGGGAAAAACTGTTTTTT. Translated: CASSLRTGGAGEKLFF. Based on the CDR3 plus reference TRBV9 and TRBJ1-4, the full variable domain is DSGVTQTPKHLITATGQRVTLRCSPRSGDLSVYWYQQSLDQGLQFLIQYYNGEERAKGNILERFSAQQFPDLHSELNLSSLELGDSALYFCASSLRTGGAGEKLFFGSGTQLSVL.

J is TRBJ2-1 and V is TRBV7-9, with 9 bases lining up with TRBD1. The junction had 9 bases not matched to a gene; V was cut back by 3 bases and J by 6 bases. This CDR3 has 16 amino acids. The germline V gene encodes CDR1 SEHNR and CDR2 FQNEAQ (reference sequence). The CDR3 region has the DNA TGTGCCAGCAGCTTGACCCCGGGACAGGGCGTCAATGAGCAGTTCTTC. Translating it yields CASSLTPGQGVNEQFF. Supplemented by reference TRBV7-9 and TRBJ2-1, the full variable domain reads DTGVSQNPRHKITKRGQNVTFRCDPISEHNRLYWYRQTLGQGPEFLTYFQNEAQLEKSRLLSDRFSAERPKGSFSTLEIQRTEQGDSAMYLCASSLTPGQGVNEQFFGPGTRLTVL.

The chain joins TRBV5-1 to TRBJ2-7; possible D gene TRBD1, 6 bases. V lost 0 bases and J lost 1, with 20 bases in between. CDR3 length: 18 residues. CDR1 is SGHRS, CDR2 YFSETQ, per germline. The CDR3 nucleotides are TGCGCCAGCAGCTTGGCCTTATCGAGGCTTGGACAGTCCTACGAGCAGTACTTC. Its protein product is CASSLALSRLGQSYEQYF.